The next 18 T cell receptor beta chains were all read from a single sample in a study of shared clonotypes between healthy human individuals (dated by TCRdb to the early 2020s). The library relied on the immunoSEQ multiplex PCR assay. The table comes from immuneACCESS by way of TCRdb, which keeps in-frame sequences with V and J called. Part of the clones is missing from these tables; in studies checked, under half for an unresolved V gene and the rest for unknown reasons. Counted in this sample were 950,000 to 1,100,000 clones; 70% to 80% of them appeared once. About 1.5% of the sample is held by the ten biggest clonotypes. The sample taken for sequencing was memory CD4+ T cells sorted from blood. The cell subset or site label on this specimen signifies: CD45RA-negative fraction. The receptors come from a man in his late teens or twenties in good health.

This clone was seen only once. The DNA of the CDR3 is TGTGCCAGTAGTTCACAGGAGCGGGGCAGGACAGGGACTTACGAGCAGTACTTC. It yields the protein CASSSQERGRTGTYEQYF. J is TRBJ2-7 and V is TRBV19; D is possibly TRBD1 (8 bases). The germline CDR1 and CDR2 sequences are LNHDA and SQIVND (reference sequence). CDR3 size: 18 residues. Trimming removed 5 bases from V and 4 bases from J, with 27 bases in between.

The rearrangement joins TRBV2 to TRBJ2-4; TRBD1 or TRBD2 may be the D gene (6 bases each). V shed 0 bases and J shed 0 bases, with 18 bases lying between them. The CDR3 is 19 amino acids. The V gene's germline CDR1 is SNHLY and CDR2 FYNNEI. In DNA form, the CDR3 reads TGTGCCAGCAGTGAAGCGCCACCGGGGGCCCTGGGAGCCAAAAACATTCAGTACTTC. Protein sequence: CASSEAPPGALGAKNIQYF.

This clone occurred a few times. The CDR3 reads CASAPPGQNNEQFF. The CDR3, as DNA: TGTGCCAGCGCCCCCCCGGGACAGAACAATGAGCAGTTCTTC. The gene calls are TRBV6-6 and TRBJ2-1, with 7 bases fitting TRBD1. The CDR3 sequence is 14 residues long. Trimming at V came to 8 bases and at J to 5 bases, leaving 9 bases not matched to a gene. CDR1 is MNHNY, CDR2 SVGAGI, per germline (reference sequence).

The chain couples TRBV10-1 to TRBJ2-7; D is possibly TRBD1 (7 bases). CDR1 is WNHNN, CDR2 SYGVQD, per germline (reference sequence). This CDR3 is built from 13 residues. Deletions cut 0 bases from V and 11 bases from J, with 14 bases between. The CDR3 here is CASSESRQGGEYF. CDR3 in DNA: TGCGCCAGCAGTGAGTCGAGACAGGGCGGGGAGTACTTC.

This chain joins TRBV28 and TRBJ1-1; D gene unclear. CDR1 and CDR2 from the germline V gene are MDHEN and SYDVKM. The ends were cut back, 5 bases at V and 0 bases at J, with 13 bases in the middle. The CDR3 contains 15 residues. CDR3 DNA sequence: TGTGCCAGCAGTGGCCTAGGCACTATGAACACTGAAGCTTTCTTT. Amino acid sequence: CASSGLGTMNTEAFF.

The chain links TRBV7-9 to TRBJ2-5, with D perhaps matching TRBD2 (6 bases). The CDR3 covers 13 residues. In germline, CDR1 is SEHNR, CDR2 FQNEAQ (reference sequence). Trimming cost V 5 bases and J 4 bases, with 11 bases left between them. This chain's CDR3 is CASSQTRTETQYF. The DNA of the CDR3 is TGTGCCAGCAGCCAGACTAGAACAGAGACCCAGTACTTC. The full variable domain, with the rest looked up from reference TRBV7-9 and TRBJ2-5, is DTGVSQNPRHKITKRGQNVTFRCDPISEHNRLYWYRQTLGQGPEFLTYFQNEAQLEKSRLLSDRFSAERPKGSFSTLEIQRTEQGDSAMYLCASSQTRTETQYFGPGTRLLVL.

The V call is TRBV6-1, the J call TRBJ2-7; 7 bases line up with TRBD2. Germline trimming cut 6 bases from V and 5 bases from J; bases unmatched to any gene: 13. This CDR3 has 15 residues. Per the germline V gene, CDR1 is MNHNS and CDR2 is SASEGT. This chain's CDR3 is CASSDPGGSVHEQYF. CDR3 in DNA: TGTGCCAGCAGCGATCCGGGGGGTTCCGTCCACGAGCAGTACTTC.

There are a few counts of this clone. The CDR3 nucleotides are TGTGCCTGGAGCGCCTCCCTCCGCGCTTTCTTT. It translates to CAWSASLRAFF. The chain is built from TRBV30 and TRBJ1-1; D call uncertain. Germline CDR1 and CDR2: GTSNPN and SVGIG (reference sequence). With 3 bases removed from V and 11 bases from J, the gap between germline ends came to 13 bases. The length of the CDR3 is 11 residues. Based on the CDR3 plus reference TRBV30 and TRBJ1-1, the full variable domain is SQTIHQWPATLVQPVGSPLSLECTVEGTSNPNLYWYRQAAGRGLQLLFYSVGIGQISSEVPQNLSASRPQDRQFILSSKKLLLSDSGFYLCAWSASLRAFFGQGTRLTVV.

The chain employs TRBV7-9 and TRBJ1-3, with TRBD1 as a possible D gene (6 bases). The CDR3 contains 16 residues. Trimming took 4 bases from V and 2 from J, leaving 15 bases between them. Germline CDR1 and CDR2: SEHNR and FQNEAQ (reference sequence). The CDR3 DNA sequence: TGTGCCAGCAGCTCCTCAGGGGAGTGGGCTGGAAACACCATATATTTT. Encoded protein: CASSSSGEWAGNTIYF.

The rearrangement uses TRBV6-1 and TRBJ2-5; perhaps TRBD2 as D (5 bases). The CDR3 runs to 14 residues. The V gene lost 6 bases and the J gene lost 5 bases, with 16 bases spanning the gap. The V gene's germline CDR1 is MNHNS and CDR2 SASEGT. CDR3 bases: TGTGCCAGCAGGAGGGATCAGTTCGCGGAGACCCAGTACTTC. It codes for CASRRDQFAETQYF.

The chain employs TRBV7-9 and TRBJ2-7; a possible D gene is TRBD1 (6 bases). CDR1 is SEHNR, CDR2 FQNEAQ, per germline (reference sequence). The CDR3 extends over 14 amino acids. Trimming removed 2 bases from V and 2 bases from J, with 10 bases in between. The CDR3 bases are TGTGCCAGCAGCTTACAGGGGAACCCCTACGAGCAGTACTTC. This codes for CASSLQGNPYEQYF.

V usage is TRBV6-6 and J usage is TRBJ2-2, with D possibly TRBD2 on 6 matching bases. Trimming took off 2 bases at V and 13 bases at J, with 11 bases between the two ends. CDR1 is MNHNY and CDR2 is SVGAGI in the germline V gene (reference sequence). The CDR3 loop spans 12 amino acids. In DNA form, the CDR3 reads TGTGCCAGCAGTTACGGGGAGGCACGGCTGTTTTTT. This translates into CASSYGEARLFF.

This clone is a singleton in its sample. CDR3 residues: CASSQVGTGKEYGYTF. The CDR3 DNA reads TGTGCCAGCAGCCAAGTGGGGACAGGAAAGGAGTATGGCTACACCTTC. The chain employs TRBV4-2 and TRBJ1-2; 8 bases agree with TRBD1. This CDR3 has 16 amino acids. Germline V gives CDR1 LGHNA, CDR2 YNFKEQ. V trimming: 1 base; J trimming: 5 bases; junction bases outside the gene matches: 9.

This clone appeared a few times. The chain joins TRBV11-2 to TRBJ1-1; D call uncertain. Germline values: CDR1 SGHAT, CDR2 FQNNGV. The CDR3 runs to 13 residues. Trimming removed 3 bases at V and 1 base at J, with 6 bases between. CDR3 sequence (DNA): TGTGCCAGCAGCTTCAGACGGAACACTGAAGCTTTCTTT. This sequence encodes CASSFRRNTEAFF. The whole variable domain, filled in from reference TRBV11-2 and TRBJ1-1, reads EAGVAQSPRYKIIEKRQSVAFWCNPISGHATLYWYQQILGQGPKLLIQFQNNGVVDDSQLPKDRFSAERLKGVDSTLKIQPAKLEDSAVYLCASSFRRNTEAFFGQGTRLTVV.

The sample holds one count of this clone. The J gene is TRBJ2-7, the V gene TRBV21-1; the table gives TRBD1 as D, unverified against the DNA. TRBV21-1 is listed as a pseudogene. The CDR3 consists of 15 residues. The CDR3 here is CASSKAPVFSYEQYF. The DNA for the CDR3 is TGTGCCAGCAGCAAAGCACCAGTGTTCTCCTACGAGCAGTACTTC.

This clone turned up a few times. The chain links TRBV28 to TRBJ1-4; 8 bases are a match to TRBD1. The CDR3 has 15 amino acids. CDR1 is MDHEN, CDR2 SYDVKM, per germline. V lost 3 bases, J lost 8 bases, and 8 bases stayed unmatched. CDR3 region: CASSFQGAGEEKLFF. As DNA, the CDR3 is TGTGCCAGCAGTTTTCAGGGGGCGGGAGAGGAAAAACTGTTTTTT. Full variable domain (remainder filled in from reference TRBV28 and TRBJ1-4): DVKVTQSSRYLVKRTGEKVFLECVQDMDHENMFWYRQDPGLGLRLIYFSYDVKMKEKGDIPEGYSVSREKKERFSLILESASTNQTSMYLCASSFQGAGEEKLFFGSGTQLSVL.

The chain uses TRBV18 and TRBJ1-6, with unresolved D. This CDR3 comprises 17 residues. Germline CDR1 and CDR2: KGHSH and LQKENI. The V gene lost 3 bases and the J gene lost 7 bases, with 19 bases spanning the gap. CDR3 sequence: CASSPLSVGFPNSPLHF. The CDR3 bases are TGTGCCAGCTCACCGCTGAGTGTTGGGTTTCCGAATTCACCCCTCCACTTT.

CDR3 region: CASSPMGLDTQYF. The DNA for the CDR3 is TGTGCCAGCAGCCCGATGGGATTAGATACGCAGTATTTT. The rearrangement links TRBV7-9 to TRBJ2-3, with no clear D. Germline CDR1 and CDR2: SEHNR and FQNEAQ (reference sequence). The V gene lost 5 bases and the J gene lost 5 bases, with 11 bases spanning the gap. This CDR3 contains 13 residues.